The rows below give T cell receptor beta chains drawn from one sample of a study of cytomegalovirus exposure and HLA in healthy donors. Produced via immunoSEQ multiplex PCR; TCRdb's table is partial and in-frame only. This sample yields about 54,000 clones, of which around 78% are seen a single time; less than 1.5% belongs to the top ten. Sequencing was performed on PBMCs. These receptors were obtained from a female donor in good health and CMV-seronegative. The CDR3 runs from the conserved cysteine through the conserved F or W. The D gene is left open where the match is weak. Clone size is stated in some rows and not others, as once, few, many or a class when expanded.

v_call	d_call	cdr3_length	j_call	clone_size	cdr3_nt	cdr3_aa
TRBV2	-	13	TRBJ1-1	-	TGTGCCATCAACCTAGGGGGTGGGACTGAAGCTTTCTTT	CAINLGGGTEAFF
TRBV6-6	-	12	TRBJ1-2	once	TGTGCCAGCACCCCGGCAGGGAGGGGCTACACCTTC	CASTPAGRGYTF
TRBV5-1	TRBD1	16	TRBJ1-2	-	TGCGCCAGCAAACTTATGGCGGGGCAGGGGGGTCGTGGCTACACCTTC	CASKLMAGQGGRGYTF
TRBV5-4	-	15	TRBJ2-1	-	TGTGCCAGCAGCTTGATAAAGGGGTCCTACAATGAGCAGTTCTTC	CASSLIKGSYNEQFF
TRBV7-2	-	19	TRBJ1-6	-	TGTGCCAGCAGCTTAGGCGCGCAGGGATTCCCAGGGAGGAATTCACCCCTCCACTTT	CASSLGAQGFPGRNSPLHF
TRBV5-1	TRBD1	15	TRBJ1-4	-	TGCGCCAGCAGCTTGTCTGACAGGGGCTTAGGGGAACTGTTTTTT	CASSLSDRGLGELFF
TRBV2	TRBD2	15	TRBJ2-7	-	TGTGCCAGCAGCGGGACTAGCGGGGTTTCCTACGAGCAGTACTTC	CASSGTSGVSYEQYF
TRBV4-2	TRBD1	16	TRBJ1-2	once	TGTGCCAGCAGCCAAGATAAGGCCAGGGGGGCTAGCGGCTACACCTTC	CASSQDKARGASGYTF
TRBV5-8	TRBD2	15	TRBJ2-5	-	TGTGCCAGCAGCCGCCCGGGACTAGCGGGGGGGGAGCAGTACTTC	CASSRPGLAGGEQYF
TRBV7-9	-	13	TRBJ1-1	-	TGTGCCAGCAGGGACAGTCAGAACACTGAAGCTTTCTTT	CASRDSQNTEAFF
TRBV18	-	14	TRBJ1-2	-	TGTGCCAGCTCACCATCCTTAGATAACTATGGCTACACCTTC	CASSPSLDNYGYTF
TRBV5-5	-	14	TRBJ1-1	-	TGTGCCAGCAGCGCCGAGGACACGAACACTGAAGCTTTCTTT	CASSAEDTNTEAFF
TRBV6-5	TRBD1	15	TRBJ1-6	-	TGTGCCAGCAGTTACGACAGGGGATCTGGTTCACCCCTCCACTTT	CASSYDRGSGSPLHF
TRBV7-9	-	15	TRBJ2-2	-	TGTGCCAGCAGCTCGGGACTCACAGACACCGGGGAGCTGTTTTTT	CASSSGLTDTGELFF
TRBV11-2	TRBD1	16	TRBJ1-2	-	TGTGCCAGCAGCTTCGATGAGGGGGCCTTTAACTATGGCTACACCTTC	CASSFDEGAFNYGYTF
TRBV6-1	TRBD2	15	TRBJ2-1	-	TGTGCCAGCCCCGAAGAGGTAGCGGGGAACGGGGAGCAGTTCTTC	CASPEEVAGNGEQFF
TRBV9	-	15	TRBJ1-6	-	TGTGCCAGCAGCGCAGGTTGGGGGGGCGTTTCACCCCTCCACTTT	CASSAGWGGVSPLHF
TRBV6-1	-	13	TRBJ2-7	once	TGTGCCAGCAGAATGGCCGCGGCCTACGAGCAGTACTTC	CASRMAAAYEQYF
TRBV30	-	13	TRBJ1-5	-	TGTGCCTGGAGTGGACAGCTTAATCAGCCCCAGCATTTT	CAWSGQLNQPQHF
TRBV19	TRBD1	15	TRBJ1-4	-	TGTGCCAGTAGTGTCCGGGACAGGGGGGGGGAAAAACTGTTTTTT	CASSVRDRGGEKLFF
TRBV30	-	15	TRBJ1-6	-	TGTGCCTGGAGTACAGGACAGAGCCTTAATTCACCCCTCCACTTT	CAWSTGQSLNSPLHF
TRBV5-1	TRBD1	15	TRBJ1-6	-	TGCGCCAGCAGCTTGGCCGGGGACAGGTATTCACCCCTCCACTTT	CASSLAGDRYSPLHF
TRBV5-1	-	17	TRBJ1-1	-	TGCGCCAGCAGCTTGGCCCCCCGACCGAGGGCGGGCACTGAAGCTTTCTTT	CASSLAPRPRAGTEAFF
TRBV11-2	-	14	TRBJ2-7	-	TGTGCCAGCAGCTCAACGGACAGACCCTACGAGCAGTACTTC	CASSSTDRPYEQYF
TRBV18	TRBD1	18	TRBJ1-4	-	TGTGCCAGCTCACCACCCGGGGGACAGAATCCAACTAATGAAAAACTGTTTTTT	CASSPPGGQNPTNEKLFF
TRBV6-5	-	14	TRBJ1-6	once	TGTGCCAGCAGTCCGGGATTTTATAATTCACCCCTCCACTTT	CASSPGFYNSPLHF
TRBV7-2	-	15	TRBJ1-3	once	TGTGCCAGCAGCTTAAGCCCATACTCGACGGGGACCATATATTTT	CASSLSPYSTGTIYF
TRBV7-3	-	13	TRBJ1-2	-	TGTGCCAGCAGCTTAAGCCCGGGTAATGGCTACACCTTC	CASSLSPGNGYTF
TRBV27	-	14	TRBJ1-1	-	TGTGCCACCCCTAATGGGGGGGCTTACACTGAAGCTTTCTTT	CATPNGGAYTEAFF
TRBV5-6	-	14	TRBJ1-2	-	TGTGCCAGCAGCCCGGACACCAGTAACTATGGCTACACCTTC	CASSPDTSNYGYTF
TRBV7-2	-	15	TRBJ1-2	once	TGTGCCAGCAGCAGGAGGGGCGCAAAAGGCTATGGCTACACCTTC	CASSRRGAKGYGYTF
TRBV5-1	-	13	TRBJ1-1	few	TGCGCCAGCAAAGGGACACCGAACACTGAAGCTTTCTTT	CASKGTPNTEAFF
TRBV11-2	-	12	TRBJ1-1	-	TGTGCCAGCAGCACATCCGGGACAGAAGCTTTCTTT	CASSTSGTEAFF
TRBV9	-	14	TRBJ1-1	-	TGTGCCAGCAGCCCAACCTCAGGGGACACTGAAGCTTTCTTT	CASSPTSGDTEAFF
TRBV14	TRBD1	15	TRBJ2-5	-	TGTGCCAGCAGCCGGGACAGGACGAGAGGGGAGACCCAGTACTTC	CASSRDRTRGETQYF
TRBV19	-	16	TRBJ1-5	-	TGTGCCAGTAGTATAAATCAGGGGTTTAATAGTCAGCCCCAGCATTTT	CASSINQGFNSQPQHF
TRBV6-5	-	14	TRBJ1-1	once	TGTGCCAGCAGGCGGGGTGGCGTGGGCACTGAAGCTTTCTTT	CASRRGGVGTEAFF
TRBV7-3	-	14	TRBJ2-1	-	TGTGCCAGCAGCTTAACTCTGGGGGGCAATGAGCAGTTCTTC	CASSLTLGGNEQFF
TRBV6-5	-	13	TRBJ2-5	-	TGTGCCAGCAGGCGGACTCACCAAGAGACCCAGTACTTC	CASRRTHQETQYF
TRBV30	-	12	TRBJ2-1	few	TGTGCCTGGAGCCCGTATTACAATGAGCAGTTCTTC	CAWSPYYNEQFF
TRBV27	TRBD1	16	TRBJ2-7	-	TGTGCCAGCAGTTTAAATCCCGGGACAGGGTCCTACGAGCAGTACTTC	CASSLNPGTGSYEQYF
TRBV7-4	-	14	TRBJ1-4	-	TGTGCCAGCAGCTTGGACGGACAGTCTGAAAAACTGTTTTTT	CASSLDGQSEKLFF
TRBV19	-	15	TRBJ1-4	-	TGTGCCAGTAGTACCTTACAACCTAGGGGTGAAAAACTGTTTTTT	CASSTLQPRGEKLFF
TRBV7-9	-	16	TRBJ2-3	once	TGTGCCAGCAGCTTAGGTAGAGGGGGTGACACAGATACGCAGTATTTT	CASSLGRGGDTDTQYF
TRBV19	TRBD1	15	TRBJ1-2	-	TGTGCCAGTAGTTTCTACGGACAGGGTAAGGATGGCTACACCTTC	CASSFYGQGKDGYTF
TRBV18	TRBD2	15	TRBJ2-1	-	TGTGCCAGCTCACCCGGACTAGCGGGCAACAATGAGCAGTTCTTC	CASSPGLAGNNEQFF
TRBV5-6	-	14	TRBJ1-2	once	TGTGCCAGCAGCTTGGGGACAGCAAACTATGGCTACACCTTC	CASSLGTANYGYTF
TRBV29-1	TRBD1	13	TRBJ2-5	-	TGCAGCGTTGAGACAGGGGGTAAAGAGACCCAGTACTTC	CSVETGGKETQYF
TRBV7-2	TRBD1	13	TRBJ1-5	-	TGTGCCAGCAGCTTCAGGGGGTTTCAGCCCCAGCATTTT	CASSFRGFQPQHF
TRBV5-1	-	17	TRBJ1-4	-	TGCGCCAGCAGCCTAGGACAGTTAGCAGCAACTAATGAAAAACTGTTTTTT	CASSLGQLAATNEKLFF
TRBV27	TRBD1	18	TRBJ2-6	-	TGTGCCAGCAGTTCGACAGGGCTCGAAAACTCTGGGGCCAACGTCCTGACTTTC	CASSSTGLENSGANVLTF
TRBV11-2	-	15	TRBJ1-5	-	TGTGCCAGCAGCTCCGCTTCGGGAAATAATCAGCCCCAGCATTTT	CASSSASGNNQPQHF
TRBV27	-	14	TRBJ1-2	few	TGTGCCAGCAGTTTATCTATTGGGAGGACTGGCTACACCTTC	CASSLSIGRTGYTF
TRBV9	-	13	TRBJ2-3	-	TGTGCCAGCACCTACGGGGGCACAGATACGCAGTATTTT	CASTYGGTDTQYF